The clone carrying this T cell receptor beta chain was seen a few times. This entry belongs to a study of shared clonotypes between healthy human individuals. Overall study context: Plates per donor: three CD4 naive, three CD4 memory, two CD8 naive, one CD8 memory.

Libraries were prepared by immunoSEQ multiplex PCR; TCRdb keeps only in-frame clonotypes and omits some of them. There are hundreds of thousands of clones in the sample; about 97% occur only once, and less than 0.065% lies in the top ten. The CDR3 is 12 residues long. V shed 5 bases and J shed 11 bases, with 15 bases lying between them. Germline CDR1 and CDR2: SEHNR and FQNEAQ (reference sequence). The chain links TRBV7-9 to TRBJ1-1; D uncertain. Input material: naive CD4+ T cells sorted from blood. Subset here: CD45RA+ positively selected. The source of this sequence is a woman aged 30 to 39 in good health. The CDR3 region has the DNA TGTGCCAGCAGCCGAAATGGGGTTGAGGCTTTCTTT. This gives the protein CASSRNGVEAFF.